This TCR beta chain was identified during a study of Graves' ophthalmopathy and Graves' hyperthyroidism (dated by TCRdb to 2017 to 2018). Looking at the study overall: Peripheral blood was collected before any treatment was given, at the time of initial diagnosis. The study used TCR beta repertoire signatures to distinguish Graves' ophthalmopathy from Graves' hyperthyroidism and to predict progression to ophthalmopathy. In total, 135 blood samples were TCR-sequenced: some 40 ophthalmopathy, around 75 hyperthyroidism and roughly 17 hyperthyroidism-to-ophthalmopathy patients. A discovery set of 100 patients (approximately 42 ophthalmopathy, 55 to 65 stable hyperthyroidism) was enrolled to explore V-J signatures distinguishing ophthalmopathy from hyperthyroidism. An independent validation cohort comprised roughly 20 hyperthyroidism patients and over 15 patients who later progressed from hyperthyroidism to ophthalmopathy. T-cell repertoires of thyroid tissue and blood were compared in several hyperthyroidism patients. Once sampling was done, hyperthyroidism patients were given methimazole at a starting dose of 30 mg daily, while ophthalmopathy patients were given high-dose intravenous methylprednisolone.

This clonotype was seen at least ten times. No antigen is known for it. Base qualities are not recorded, but no much larger clone differs from it by a single base. Broader findings and caveats from the paper: Ophthalmopathy was separated from stable hyperthyroidism by the 13-signature model with roughly 88% sensitivity and 81% to 84% specificity in cross-validation and with 80%/75% in the test set. Sample size was not statistically predetermined, and group allocation was not concealed from the investigators. In validation, the model predicted ophthalmopathy progression with about 70% sensitivity and 72.22% specificity; fewer than 15 predicted patients were CT-confirmed with GO in a median of roughly 6.8 months. Most expanded thyroid clonotypes with frequency above 0.001 were also detected in blood, suggesting blood repertoires may reflect the thyroid immune response.

For repertoire sequencing, TCR beta CDR3 regions were amplified from RNA transcripts. The first round of RT-PCR was done with HTBI primers and the Qiagen OneStep RT-PCR kit, and was followed by a second round of multiplex PCR, then size selection and purification. Libraries were sequenced paired-end with 100 bp reads on an Illumina HiSeq2000. Regarding the original processing steps: SOAPnuke was used for read processing, and reads with adapters, uncalled bases, a mean Phred below 15, or no exact constant-primer or identifier match were discarded. High-quality paired reads were merged with COPE v1.2.5. Clonotypes were defined as unique nucleotide sequences and were aligned to IMGT TRB V, D and J references using MiTCR v1.1. The analysis was limited to V-J combinations with a frequency above 0.0001, which together covered approximately 99% of the repertoires. A TCR clonal expansion and chaos score per V-J combination was defined as the ratio of F50 clonal expansion to chaos observed in the TCRdist matrix. Welch's t-statistics and random forest were used to reduce the features to some 13 V-J combinations, which were then used as input to a naive Bayes classifier. Thyroid-blood repertoire similarity was quantified with the Morisita-Horn index. TCRdb handled the public reads itself, with Q25 trimming in fastp and clone calling in MiXCR, and kept productive beta chains. Identical CDR3 protein sequences are pooled into one entry, listed with their most common genes and DNA. The V and J calls were not made by the authors but by TCRdb's processing. This sample lists roughly 51,000 distinct CDR3 sequences; over 40% were detected once. The ten most abundant clones make up approximately 20% of the sample.

Ophthalmopathy patients were characterized by moderately to severely active disease, a Clinical Activity Score of at least 3, a NOSPECS grade of at least 4, and a disease duration under 3 months. Anyone with other autoimmune diseases, uncontrolled infections, pregnancy or lactation was excluded from the study. Diagnosis was based on clinical symptoms, serum thyroxine, TRAb, thyroid ultrasound and orbital computed tomography. Ficoll-Paque density gradient centrifugation was used to isolate PBMCs from around 9.1 ml of fresh peripheral blood. Total RNA was extracted using Trizol reagent, and RNA quality was checked on an Agilent 2100 Bioanalyzer. The specimen sequenced was peripheral blood. The sequence was collected from an adult man with Graves' ophthalmopathy.

The CDR3 region reads CASSLRVRGGAVDEQFF. The nucleotide sequence is given as TGTGCCAGCAGCTTACGGGTTAGGGGGGGGGCCGTGGATGAGCAGTTCTTC. The chain couples TRBV11-2 to TRBJ2-1, with a tentative D gene TRBD2 over 7 matching bases. Relative to germline, V is 2 bases shorter and J is 8 bases shorter, with 22 bases between their ends. From the cysteine through the phenylalanine, the CDR3 covers 17 amino acids. Solely the CDR3 DNA is kept, with 51 bases framed from the first base. CDR1 and CDR2 were assigned from the germline V gene as SGHAT and FQNNGV.